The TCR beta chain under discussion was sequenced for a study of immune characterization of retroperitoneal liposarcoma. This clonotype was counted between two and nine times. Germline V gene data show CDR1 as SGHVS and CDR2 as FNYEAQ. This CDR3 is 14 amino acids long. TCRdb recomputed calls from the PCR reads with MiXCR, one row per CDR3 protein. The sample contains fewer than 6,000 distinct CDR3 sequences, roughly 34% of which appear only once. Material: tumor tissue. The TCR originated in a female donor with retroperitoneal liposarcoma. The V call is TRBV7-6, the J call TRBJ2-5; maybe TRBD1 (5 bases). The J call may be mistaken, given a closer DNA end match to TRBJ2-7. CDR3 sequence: CASSFSVGRGEQYF. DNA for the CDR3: TGTGCCAGCAGCTTCTCCGTGGGGCGAGGCGAGCAGTACTTC.